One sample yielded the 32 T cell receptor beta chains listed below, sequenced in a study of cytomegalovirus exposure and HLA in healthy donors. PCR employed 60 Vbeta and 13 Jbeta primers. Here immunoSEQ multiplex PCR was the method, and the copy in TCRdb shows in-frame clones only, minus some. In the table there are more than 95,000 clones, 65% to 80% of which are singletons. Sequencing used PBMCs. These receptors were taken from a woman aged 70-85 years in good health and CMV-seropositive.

CDR3 sequence reads: CASSFGTSGTDTQYF. In nucleotides, the CDR3 is TGTGCCAGCAGCTTTGGGACTAGCGGCACAGATACGCAGTATTTT. V and J are TRBV11-2 and TRBJ2-3; 10 bases line up with TRBD2. CDR1 and CDR2 (germline): SGHAT, FQNNGV. CDR3 length equals 15 residues. V trimming: 3 bases; J trimming: 1 base; junction bases outside the gene matches: 1. Together with reference TRBV11-2 and TRBJ2-3, the CDR3 gives the full variable domain: EAGVAQSPRYKIIEKRQSVAFWCNPISGHATLYWYQQILGQGPKLLIQFQNNGVVDDSQLPKDRFSAERLKGVDSTLKIQPAKLEDSAVYLCASSFGTSGTDTQYFGPGTRLTVL.

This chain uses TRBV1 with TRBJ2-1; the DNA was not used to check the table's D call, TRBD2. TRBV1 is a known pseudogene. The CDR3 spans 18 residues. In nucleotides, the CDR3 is TGCACCAGCAGCCAAGATGAGATAGCGGAAGCGCCCTACAATGAGCAGTTCTTC. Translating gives CTSSQDEIAEAPYNEQFF.

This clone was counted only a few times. CDR3 sequence: CAIRRLQEKVDTDTQYF. The CDR3 DNA reads as TGTGCCATCAGGCGCCTACAGGAGAAGGTCGACACAGATACGCAGTATTTT. This chain joins TRBV10-3 and TRBJ2-3, with D possibly matching TRBD1 (5 bases). The CDR3 spans 17 residues. Trimming stripped 6 bases from V and 2 bases from J, with 21 bases between. CDR1 ENHRY and CDR2 SYGVKD come from the germline V gene.

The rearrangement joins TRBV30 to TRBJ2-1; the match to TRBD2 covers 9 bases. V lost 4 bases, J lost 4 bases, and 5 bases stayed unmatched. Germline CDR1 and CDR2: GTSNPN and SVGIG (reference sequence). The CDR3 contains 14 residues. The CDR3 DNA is TGTGCCTGGACCGGGACTAGCCAGTACAATGAGCAGTTCTTC. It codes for CAWTGTSQYNEQFF.

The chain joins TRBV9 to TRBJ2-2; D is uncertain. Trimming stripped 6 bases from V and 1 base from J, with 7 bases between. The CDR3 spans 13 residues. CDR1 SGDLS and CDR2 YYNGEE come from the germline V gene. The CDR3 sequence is CASMRQNTGELFF. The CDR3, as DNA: TGTGCCAGCATGAGACAGAACACCGGGGAGCTGTTTTTT.

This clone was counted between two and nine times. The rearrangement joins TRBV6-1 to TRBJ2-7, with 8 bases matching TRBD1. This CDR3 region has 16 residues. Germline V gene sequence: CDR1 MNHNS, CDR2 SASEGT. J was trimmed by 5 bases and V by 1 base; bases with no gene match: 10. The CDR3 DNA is TGTGCCAGCAGTGAAGTCTTGCAGGGGGCGCTCAACGAGCAGTACTTC. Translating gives CASSEVLQGALNEQYF.

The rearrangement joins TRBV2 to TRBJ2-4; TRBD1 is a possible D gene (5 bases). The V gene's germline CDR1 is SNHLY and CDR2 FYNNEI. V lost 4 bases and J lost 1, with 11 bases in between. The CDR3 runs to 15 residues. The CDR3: CASSVGQGAKNIQYF. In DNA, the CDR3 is TGTGCCAGCAGTGTAGGTCAGGGCGCCAAAAACATTCAGTACTTC.

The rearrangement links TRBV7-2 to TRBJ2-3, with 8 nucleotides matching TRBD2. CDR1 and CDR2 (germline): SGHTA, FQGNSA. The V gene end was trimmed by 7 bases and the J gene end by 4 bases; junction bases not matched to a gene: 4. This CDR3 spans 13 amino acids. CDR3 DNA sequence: TGTGCCAGCAATCCCGGGGGGGCAGATACGCAGTATTTT. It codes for CASNPGGADTQYF.

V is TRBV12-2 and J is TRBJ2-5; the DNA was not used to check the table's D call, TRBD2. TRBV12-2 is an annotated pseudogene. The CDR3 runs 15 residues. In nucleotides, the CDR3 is TGTGCAAGTCGCCGGGCAGCGGGGTTACAAGAGACCCAGTACTTC. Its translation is CASRRAAGLQETQYF.

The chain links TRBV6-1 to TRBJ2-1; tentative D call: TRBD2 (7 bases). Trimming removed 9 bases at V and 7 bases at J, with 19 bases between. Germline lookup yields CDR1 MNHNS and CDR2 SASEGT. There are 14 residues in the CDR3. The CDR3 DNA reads TGTGCCAGGGCCGAGGGGGGGCTAAATAATGAGCAGTTCTTC. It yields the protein CARAEGGLNNEQFF.

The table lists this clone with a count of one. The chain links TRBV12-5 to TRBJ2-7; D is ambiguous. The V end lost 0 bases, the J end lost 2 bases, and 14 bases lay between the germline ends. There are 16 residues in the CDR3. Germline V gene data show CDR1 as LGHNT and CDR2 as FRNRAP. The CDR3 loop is CASGLVLGARPYEQYF. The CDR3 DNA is TGTGCTAGTGGTTTGGTATTAGGAGCGAGACCCTACGAGCAGTACTTC.

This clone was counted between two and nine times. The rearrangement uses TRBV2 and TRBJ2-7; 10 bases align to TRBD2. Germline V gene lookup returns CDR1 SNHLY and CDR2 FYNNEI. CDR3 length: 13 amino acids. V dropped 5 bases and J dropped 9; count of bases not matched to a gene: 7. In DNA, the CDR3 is TGTGCCAGCAGTCGTACTAGCGGGATCGTGCAGTACTTC. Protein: CASSRTSGIVQYF. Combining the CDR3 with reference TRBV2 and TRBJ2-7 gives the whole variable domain EPEVTQTPSHQVTQMGQEVILRCVPISNHLYFYWYRQILGQKVEFLVSFYNNEISEKSEIFDDQFSVERPDGSNFTLKIRSTKLEDSAMYFCASSRTSGIVQYFGPGTRLTVT.

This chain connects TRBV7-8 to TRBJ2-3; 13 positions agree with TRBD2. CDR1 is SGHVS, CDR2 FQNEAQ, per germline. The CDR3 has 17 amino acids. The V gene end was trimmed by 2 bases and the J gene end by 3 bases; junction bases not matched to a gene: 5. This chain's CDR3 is CASSLPSTSGGTDTQYF. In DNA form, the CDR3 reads TGTGCCAGCAGCTTACCATCGACTAGCGGGGGGACAGATACGCAGTATTTT.

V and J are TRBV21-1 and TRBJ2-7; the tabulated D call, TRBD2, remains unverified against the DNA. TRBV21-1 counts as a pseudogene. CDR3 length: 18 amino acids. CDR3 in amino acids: CASRARVVTGTSRGEQYF. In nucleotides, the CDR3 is TGTGCCAGCAGAGCAAGGGTGGTGACCGGGACTAGCCGTGGCGAGCAGTACTTC.

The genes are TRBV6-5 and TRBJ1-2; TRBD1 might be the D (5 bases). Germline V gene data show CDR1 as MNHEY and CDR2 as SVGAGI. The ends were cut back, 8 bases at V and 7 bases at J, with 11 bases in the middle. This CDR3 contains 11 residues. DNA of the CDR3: TGTGCCAGCCGGAGGGGCGGTGGCTACACCTTC. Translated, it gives CASRRGGGYTF.

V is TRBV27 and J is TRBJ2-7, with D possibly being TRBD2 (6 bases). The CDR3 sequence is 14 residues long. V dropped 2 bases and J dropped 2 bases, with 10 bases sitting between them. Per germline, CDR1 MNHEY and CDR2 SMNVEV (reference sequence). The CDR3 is CASSLIGGAYEQYF. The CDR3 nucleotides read TGTGCCAGCAGTTTAATAGGCGGGGCCTACGAGCAGTACTTC.

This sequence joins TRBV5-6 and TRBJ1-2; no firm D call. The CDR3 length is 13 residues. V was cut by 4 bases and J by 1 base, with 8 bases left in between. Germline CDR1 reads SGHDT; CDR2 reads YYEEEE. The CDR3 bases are TGTGCCAGCAGCCCCGGTAGTAACTATGGCTACACCTTC. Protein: CASSPGSNYGYTF.

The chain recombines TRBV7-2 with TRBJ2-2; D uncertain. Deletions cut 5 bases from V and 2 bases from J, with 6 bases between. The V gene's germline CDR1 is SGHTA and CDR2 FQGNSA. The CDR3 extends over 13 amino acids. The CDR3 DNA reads TGTGCCAGCAGCCAGTCAAACACCGGGGAGCTGTTTTTT. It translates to CASSQSNTGELFF.

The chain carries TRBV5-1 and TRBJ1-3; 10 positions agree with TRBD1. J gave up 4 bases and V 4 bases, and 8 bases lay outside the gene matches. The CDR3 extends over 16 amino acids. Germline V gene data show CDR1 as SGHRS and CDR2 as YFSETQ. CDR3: CASSPVGQGSGNTIYF. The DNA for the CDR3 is TGCGCCAGCAGCCCGGTGGGACAGGGGTCCGGAAACACCATATATTTT.

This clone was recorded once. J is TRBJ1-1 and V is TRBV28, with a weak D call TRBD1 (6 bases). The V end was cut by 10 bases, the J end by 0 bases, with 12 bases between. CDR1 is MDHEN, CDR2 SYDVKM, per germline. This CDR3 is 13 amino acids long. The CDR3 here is CAIAGQMNTEAFF. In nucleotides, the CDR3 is TGTGCCATAGCCGGACAGATGAACACTGAAGCTTTCTTT. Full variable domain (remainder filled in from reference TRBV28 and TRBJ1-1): DVKVTQSSRYLVKRTGEKVFLECVQDMDHENMFWYRQDPGLGLRLIYFSYDVKMKEKGDIPEGYSVSREKKERFSLILESASTNQTSMYLCAIAGQMNTEAFFGQGTRLTVV.

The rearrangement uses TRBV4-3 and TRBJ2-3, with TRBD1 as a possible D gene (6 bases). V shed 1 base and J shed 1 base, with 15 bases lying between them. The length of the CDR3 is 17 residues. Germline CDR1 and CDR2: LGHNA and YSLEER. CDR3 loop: CASSQGGGPVGTDTQYF. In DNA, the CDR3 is TGCGCCAGCAGCCAAGGTGGGGGCCCAGTTGGCACAGATACGCAGTATTTT.

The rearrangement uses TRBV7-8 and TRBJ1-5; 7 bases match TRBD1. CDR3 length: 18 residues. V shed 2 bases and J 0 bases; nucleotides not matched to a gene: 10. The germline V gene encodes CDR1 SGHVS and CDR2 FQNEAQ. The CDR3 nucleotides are TGTGCCAGCAGCTTACGGTTTGGCAGGGGGGATAGCAATCAGCCCCAGCATTTT. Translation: CASSLRFGRGDSNQPQHF.

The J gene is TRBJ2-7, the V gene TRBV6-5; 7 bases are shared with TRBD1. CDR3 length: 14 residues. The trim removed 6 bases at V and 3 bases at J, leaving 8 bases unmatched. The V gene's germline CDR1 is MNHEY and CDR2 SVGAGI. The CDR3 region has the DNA TGTGCCAGCAGAGGGACAGTCACGAACTACGAGCAGTACTTC. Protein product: CASRGTVTNYEQYF.

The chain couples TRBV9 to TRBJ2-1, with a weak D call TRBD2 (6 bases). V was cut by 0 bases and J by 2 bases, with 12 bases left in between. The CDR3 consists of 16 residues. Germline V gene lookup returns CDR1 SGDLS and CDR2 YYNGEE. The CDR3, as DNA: TGTGCCAGCAGCGTAGATTCGGGAGTGGCCTACAATGAGCAGTTCTTC. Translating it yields CASSVDSGVAYNEQFF. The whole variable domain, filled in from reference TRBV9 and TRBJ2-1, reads DSGVTQTPKHLITATGQRVTLRCSPRSGDLSVYWYQQSLDQGLQFLIQYYNGEERAKGNILERFSAQQFPDLHSELNLSSLELGDSALYFCASSVDSGVAYNEQFFGPGTRLTVL.

CDR3 nucleotides: TGTGCCAGCAGCTTGGAGGCAGGGGTGCGCTATGGCTACACCTTC. It encodes CASSLEAGVRYGYTF. This chain uses TRBV5-5 with TRBJ1-2; possibly TRBD1 for D (6 bases). CDR1 SGHKS and CDR2 YYEKEE come from the germline V gene (reference sequence). Trimming cost V 0 bases and J 4 bases, with 13 bases left between them. This CDR3 comprises 15 residues.

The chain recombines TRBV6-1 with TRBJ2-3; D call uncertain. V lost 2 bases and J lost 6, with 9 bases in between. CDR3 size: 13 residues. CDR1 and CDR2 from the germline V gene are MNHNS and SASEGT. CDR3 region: CASSETGLDTQYF. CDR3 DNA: TGTGCCAGCAGTGAAACGGGTCTGGATACGCAGTATTTT.

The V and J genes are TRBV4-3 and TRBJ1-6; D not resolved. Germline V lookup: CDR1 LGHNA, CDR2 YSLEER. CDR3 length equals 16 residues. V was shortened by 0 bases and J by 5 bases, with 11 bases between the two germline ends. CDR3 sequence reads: CASSQDFGSDNSPLHF. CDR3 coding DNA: TGCGCCAGCAGCCAAGATTTCGGCAGCGATAATTCACCCCTCCACTTT.

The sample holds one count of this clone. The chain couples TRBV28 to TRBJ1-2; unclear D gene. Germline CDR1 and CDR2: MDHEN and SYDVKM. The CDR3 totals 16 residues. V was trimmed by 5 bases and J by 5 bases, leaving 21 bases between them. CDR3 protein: CASSEGTRGPIYGYTF. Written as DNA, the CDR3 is TGTGCCAGCAGTGAGGGAACCCGCGGGCCGATATATGGCTACACCTTC.

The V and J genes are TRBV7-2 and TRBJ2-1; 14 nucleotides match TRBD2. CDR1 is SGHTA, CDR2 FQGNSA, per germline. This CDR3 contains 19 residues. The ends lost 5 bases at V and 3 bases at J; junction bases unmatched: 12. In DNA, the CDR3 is TGTGCCAGCAGCCCGGGCCGGGGACTAGCGGGAGTACGCTACAATGAGCAGTTCTTC. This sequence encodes CASSPGRGLAGVRYNEQFF.

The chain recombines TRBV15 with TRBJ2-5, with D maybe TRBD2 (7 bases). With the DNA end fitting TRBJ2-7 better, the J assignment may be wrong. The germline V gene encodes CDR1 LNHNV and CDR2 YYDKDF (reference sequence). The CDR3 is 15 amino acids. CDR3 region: CATSREKDGGHEQYF. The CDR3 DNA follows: TGTGCCACCAGCAGAGAGAAGGACGGGGGGCACGAGCAGTACTTC.

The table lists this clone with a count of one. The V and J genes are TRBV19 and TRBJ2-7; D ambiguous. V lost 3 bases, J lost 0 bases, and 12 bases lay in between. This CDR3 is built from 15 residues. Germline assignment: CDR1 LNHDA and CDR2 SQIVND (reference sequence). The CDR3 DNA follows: TGTGCCAGTAGTATCGCCGCGCCGAGCTCCTACGAGCAGTACTTC. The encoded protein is CASSIAAPSSYEQYF.

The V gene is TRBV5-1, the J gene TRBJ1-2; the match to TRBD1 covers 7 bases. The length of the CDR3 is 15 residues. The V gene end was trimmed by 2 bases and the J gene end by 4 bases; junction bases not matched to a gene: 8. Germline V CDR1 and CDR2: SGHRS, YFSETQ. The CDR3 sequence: CASSFTGTESYGYTF. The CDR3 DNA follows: TGCGCCAGCAGCTTCACCGGGACAGAAAGCTATGGCTACACCTTC. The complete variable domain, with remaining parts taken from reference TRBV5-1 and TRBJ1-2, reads KAGVTQTPRYLIKTRGQQVTLSCSPISGHRSVSWYQQTPGQGLQFLFEYFSETQRNKGNFPGRFSGRQFSNSRSEMNVSTLELGDSALYLCASSFTGTESYGYTFGSGTRLTVV.